The clone carrying this T cell receptor beta chain showed up just once. Its antigen is unidentified. The data derive from a study of identical twins. Whole-study findings and limits: Modelling approaches yielded underestimates of out-of-frame TCR alpha sharing between monozygotic twins. In zero-insertion analyses, partial confounding could arise from invariant MAIT and iNKT cells. There were fewer insertions in abundant cord blood beta clonotypes, but memory repertoires showed no such pattern.

Template switching supplied a universal primer site; unique molecular identifiers were carried on the cDNA. Using its own MiXCR run on the 5' RACE reads, TCRdb lists one record per CDR3 protein. The sample has 500,000 to 700,000 distinct CDR3 sequences; less than 9% are singletons. The germline V gene has CDR1 ENHRY and CDR2 SYGVKD. The length of the CDR3 is 13 residues. Losses at the gene ends were 11 bases for V and 5 bases for J; bases not matched to a gene: 8. This same sample was also taken into another study, of yellow fever vaccine responses in identical twins.

The chain is built from TRBV10-3 and TRBJ2-7, with 11 bases that match TRBD1. This TCR was sampled from a woman younger than 30 in good health. Sequencing was performed on PBMCs. CDR3 residues: CAGRGQGVDEQYF. In DNA, the CDR3 is TGTGCCGGTCGGGGACAGGGGGTCGACGAGCAGTACTTC.